This TCR beta chain was retrieved from a study of blood T cell repertoires in COVID-19. The wider study: The cDNA or gDNA used as material had been derived from T cells, B-cell-depleted T cells, or PBMCs.

Repertoires were generated with immunoSEQ multiplex PCR, while TCRdb's copy carries only in-frame clones and drops some. Here the sample spans fewer than 350,000 clones, about 86% being singletons. Trimming shortened V by 6 bases and J by 4 bases, and 15 bases separated the two germline ends. Looked up from germline, CDR1 is MGHDK and CDR2 is SYGVNS. The CDR3 consists of 14 residues. The specimen was peripheral blood. The chain couples TRBV25-1 to TRBJ1-2; D not certain. The receptor's source is an older woman with active or convalescent COVID-19. The CDR3 region is CASRPPGNGYGYTF. The CDR3 DNA reads TGTGCCAGCAGGCCGCCCGGTAACGGCTATGGCTACACCTTC.